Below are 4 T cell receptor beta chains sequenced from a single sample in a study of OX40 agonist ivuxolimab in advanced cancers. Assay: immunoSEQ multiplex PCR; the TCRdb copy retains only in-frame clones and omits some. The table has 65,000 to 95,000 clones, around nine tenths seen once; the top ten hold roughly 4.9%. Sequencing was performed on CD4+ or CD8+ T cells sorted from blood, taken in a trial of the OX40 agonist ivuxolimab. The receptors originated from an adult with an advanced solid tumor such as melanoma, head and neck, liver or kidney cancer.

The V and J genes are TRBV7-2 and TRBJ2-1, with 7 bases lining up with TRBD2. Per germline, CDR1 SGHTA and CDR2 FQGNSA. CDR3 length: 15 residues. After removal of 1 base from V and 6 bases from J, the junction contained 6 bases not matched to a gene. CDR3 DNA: TGTGCCAGCAGCTTAGAACGGACTAGGGTCAATGAGCAGTTCTTC. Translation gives CASSLERTRVNEQFF.

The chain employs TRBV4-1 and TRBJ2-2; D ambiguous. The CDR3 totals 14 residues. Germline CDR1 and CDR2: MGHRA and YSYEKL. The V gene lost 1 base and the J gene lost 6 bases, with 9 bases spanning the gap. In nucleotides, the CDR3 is TGCGCCAGCAGCCAAGTCGTCGCGGCCGGGGAGCTGTTTTTT. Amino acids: CASSQVVAAGELFF.

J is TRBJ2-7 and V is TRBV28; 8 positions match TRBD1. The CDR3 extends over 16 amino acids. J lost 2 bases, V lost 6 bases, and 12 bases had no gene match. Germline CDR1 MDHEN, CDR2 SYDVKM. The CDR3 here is CASSPPGDRQTYEQYF. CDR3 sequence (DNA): TGTGCCAGCAGCCCCCCTGGGGACAGGCAGACCTACGAGCAGTACTTC. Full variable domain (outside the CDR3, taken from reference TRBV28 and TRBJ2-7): DVKVTQSSRYLVKRTGEKVFLECVQDMDHENMFWYRQDPGLGLRLIYFSYDVKMKEKGDIPEGYSVSREKKERFSLILESASTNQTSMYLCASSPPGDRQTYEQYFGPGTRLTVT.

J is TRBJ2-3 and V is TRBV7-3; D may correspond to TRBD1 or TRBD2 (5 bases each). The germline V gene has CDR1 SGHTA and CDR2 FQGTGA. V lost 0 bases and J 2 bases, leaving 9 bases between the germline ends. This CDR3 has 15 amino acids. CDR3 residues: CASSLTGTSTDTQYF. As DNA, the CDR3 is TGTGCCAGCAGCTTAACAGGGACGTCCACAGATACGCAGTATTTT.